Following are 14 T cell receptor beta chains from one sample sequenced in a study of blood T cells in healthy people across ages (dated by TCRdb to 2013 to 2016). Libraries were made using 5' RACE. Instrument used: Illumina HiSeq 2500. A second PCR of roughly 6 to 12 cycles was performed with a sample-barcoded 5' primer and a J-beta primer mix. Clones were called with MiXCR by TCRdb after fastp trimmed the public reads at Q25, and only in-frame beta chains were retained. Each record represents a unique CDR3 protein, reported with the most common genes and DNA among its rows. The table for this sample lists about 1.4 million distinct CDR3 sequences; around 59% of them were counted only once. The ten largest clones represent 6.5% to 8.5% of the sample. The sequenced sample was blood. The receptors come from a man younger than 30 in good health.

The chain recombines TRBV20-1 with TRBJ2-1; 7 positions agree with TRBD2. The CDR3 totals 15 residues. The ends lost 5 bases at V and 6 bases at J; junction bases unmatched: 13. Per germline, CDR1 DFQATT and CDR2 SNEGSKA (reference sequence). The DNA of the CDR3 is TGCAGTGCTGCAGGCCAGGGCGGGAGATCCAATGAGCAGTTCTTC. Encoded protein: CSAAGQGGRSNEQFF.

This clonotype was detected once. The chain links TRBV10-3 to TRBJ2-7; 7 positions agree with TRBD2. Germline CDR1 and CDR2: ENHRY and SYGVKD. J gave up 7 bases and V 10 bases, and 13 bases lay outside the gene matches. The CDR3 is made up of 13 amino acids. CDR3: CATAGGSMREQYF. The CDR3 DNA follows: TGTGCCACTGCCGGCGGGAGTATGAGAGAGCAGTACTTC.

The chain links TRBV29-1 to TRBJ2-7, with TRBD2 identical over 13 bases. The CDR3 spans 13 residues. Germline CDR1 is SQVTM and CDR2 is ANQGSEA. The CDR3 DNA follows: TGCTGCGCCCGGACTAGCGGGAGTTACAAGCAGTACTTC. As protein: CCARTSGSYKQYF.

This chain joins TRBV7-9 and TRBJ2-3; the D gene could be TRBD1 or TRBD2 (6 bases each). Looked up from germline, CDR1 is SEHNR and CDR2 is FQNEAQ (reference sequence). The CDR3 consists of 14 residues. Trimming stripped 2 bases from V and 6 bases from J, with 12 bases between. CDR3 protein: CASSLSGAVDTQYF. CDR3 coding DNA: TGTGCCAGCAGCTTATCGGGGGCTGTGGATACGCAGTATTTT.

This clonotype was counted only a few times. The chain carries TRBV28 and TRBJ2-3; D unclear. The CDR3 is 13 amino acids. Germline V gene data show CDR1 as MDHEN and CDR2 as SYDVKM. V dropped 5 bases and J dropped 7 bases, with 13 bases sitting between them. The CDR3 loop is CASSTNFIYTQYF. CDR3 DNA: TGTGCCAGCAGTACAAACTTCATATATACGCAGTATTTT. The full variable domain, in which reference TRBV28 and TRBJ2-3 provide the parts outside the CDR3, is DVKVTQSSRYLVKRTGEKVFLECVQDMDHENMFWYRQDPGLGLRLIYFSYDVKMKEKGDIPEGYSVSREKKERFSLILESASTNQTSMYLCASSTNFIYTQYFGPGTRLTVL.

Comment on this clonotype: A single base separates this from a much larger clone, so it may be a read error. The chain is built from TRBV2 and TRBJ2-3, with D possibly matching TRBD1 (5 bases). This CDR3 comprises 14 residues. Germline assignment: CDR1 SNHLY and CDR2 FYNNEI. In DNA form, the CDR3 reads TGTGCCAGCAGGATGGATCCAGGGTCAGAGACGCAGTATTTT. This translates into CASRMDPGSETQYF.

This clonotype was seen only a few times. The CDR3 is CATGGISSYEQYF. The CDR3 DNA reads as TGTGCCACCGGGGGGATAAGCTCCTACGAGCAGTACTTC. This chain connects TRBV12-3 or TRBV12-4 to TRBJ2-7; 7 bases align to TRBD2. The CDR3 has 13 amino acids. The V gene end was trimmed by 10 bases and the J gene end by 0 bases; junction bases not matched to a gene: 6.

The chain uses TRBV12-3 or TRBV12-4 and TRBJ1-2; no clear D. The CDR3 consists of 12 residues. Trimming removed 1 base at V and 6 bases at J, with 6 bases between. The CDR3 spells CASSLEYNGYTF. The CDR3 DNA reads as TGTGCCAGCAGTTTAGAGTACAATGGCTACACCTTC.

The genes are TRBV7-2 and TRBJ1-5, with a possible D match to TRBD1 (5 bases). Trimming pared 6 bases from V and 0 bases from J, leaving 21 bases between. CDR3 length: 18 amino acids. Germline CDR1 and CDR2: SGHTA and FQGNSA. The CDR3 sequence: CASSLSPGVGYSNQPQHF. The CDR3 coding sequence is TGTGCCAGCAGTCTATCCCCGGGGGTAGGATATAGCAATCAGCCCCAGCATTTT.

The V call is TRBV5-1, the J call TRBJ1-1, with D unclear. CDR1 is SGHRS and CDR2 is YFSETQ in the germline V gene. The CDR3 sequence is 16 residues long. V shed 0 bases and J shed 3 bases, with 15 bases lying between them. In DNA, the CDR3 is TGCGCCAGCAGCTTGGCTGGGGTTACGGGAGACACTGAAGCTTTCTTT. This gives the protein CASSLAGVTGDTEAFF.

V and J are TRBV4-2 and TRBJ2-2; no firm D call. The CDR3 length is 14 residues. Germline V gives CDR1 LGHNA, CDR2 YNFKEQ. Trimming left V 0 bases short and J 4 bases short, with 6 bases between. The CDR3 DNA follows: TGTGCCAGCAGCCAAGAAATGCTCACCGGGGAGCTGTTTTTT. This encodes CASSQEMLTGELFF.

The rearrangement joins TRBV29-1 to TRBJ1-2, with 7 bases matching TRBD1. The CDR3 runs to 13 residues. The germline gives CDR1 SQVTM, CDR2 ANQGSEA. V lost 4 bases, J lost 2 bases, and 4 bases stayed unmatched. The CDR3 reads CSVVSGGNYGYTF. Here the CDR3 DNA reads TGCAGCGTTGTGTCAGGGGGGAACTATGGCTACACCTTC. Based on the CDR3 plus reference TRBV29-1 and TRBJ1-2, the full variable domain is SAVISQKPSRDICQRGTSLTIQCQVDSQVTMMFWYRQQPGQSLTLIATANQGSEATYESGFVIDKFPISRPNLTFSTLTVSNMSPEDSSIYLCSVVSGGNYGYTFGSGTRLTVV.

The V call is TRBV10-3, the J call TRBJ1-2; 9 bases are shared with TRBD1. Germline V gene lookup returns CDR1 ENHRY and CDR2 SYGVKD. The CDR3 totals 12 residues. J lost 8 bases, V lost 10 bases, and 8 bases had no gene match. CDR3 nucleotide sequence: TGTGCCACCGAGGGACAGGGCGAAGGCTACACCTTC. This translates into CATEGQGEGYTF.

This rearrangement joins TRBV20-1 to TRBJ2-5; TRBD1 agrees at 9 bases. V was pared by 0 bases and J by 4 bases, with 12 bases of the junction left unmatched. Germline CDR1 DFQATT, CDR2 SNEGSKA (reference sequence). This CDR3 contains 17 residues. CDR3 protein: CSARDPRGQGHSETQYF. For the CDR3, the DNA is TGCAGTGCTAGAGATCCTAGGGGACAGGGACATTCAGAGACCCAGTACTTC.